This T cell receptor beta chain stems from a study of blood T cell repertoires in COVID-19. Germline V lookup: CDR1 ENHRY, CDR2 SYGVKD. This CDR3 is built from 14 residues. The V end was cut by 9 bases, the J end by 1 base, with 14 bases between. In the original workflow: Estimated nucleated cell counts came from reference gene primer amplification. Here immunoSEQ multiplex PCR was the method, and the copy in TCRdb shows in-frame clones only, minus some. The V and J calls and the clone size are those of that table, but D and trimming were determined from the DNA. This table holds about 52,000 clones, 86% found once.

The sequenced material came from peripheral blood. The sequence was collected from an elderly woman with acute or convalescent COVID-19. The chain uses TRBV10-3 and TRBJ2-3, with D uncertain. The CDR3 DNA reads as TGTGCCATTTCTCGGTCGAGTGGCACAGATACGCAGTATTTT. The encoded protein is CAISRSSGTDTQYF.